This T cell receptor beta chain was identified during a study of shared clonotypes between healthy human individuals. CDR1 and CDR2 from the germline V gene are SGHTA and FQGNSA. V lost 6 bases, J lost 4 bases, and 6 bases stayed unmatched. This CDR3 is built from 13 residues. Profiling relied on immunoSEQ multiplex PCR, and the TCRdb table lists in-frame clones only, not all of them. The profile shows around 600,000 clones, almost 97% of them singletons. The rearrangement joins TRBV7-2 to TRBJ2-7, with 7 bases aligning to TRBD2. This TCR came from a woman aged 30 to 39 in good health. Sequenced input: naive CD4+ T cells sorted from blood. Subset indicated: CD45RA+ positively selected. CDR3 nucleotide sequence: TGTGCCAGCAGTTACCTAGCGGCTTACGAGCAGTACTTC. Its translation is CASSYLAAYEQYF.